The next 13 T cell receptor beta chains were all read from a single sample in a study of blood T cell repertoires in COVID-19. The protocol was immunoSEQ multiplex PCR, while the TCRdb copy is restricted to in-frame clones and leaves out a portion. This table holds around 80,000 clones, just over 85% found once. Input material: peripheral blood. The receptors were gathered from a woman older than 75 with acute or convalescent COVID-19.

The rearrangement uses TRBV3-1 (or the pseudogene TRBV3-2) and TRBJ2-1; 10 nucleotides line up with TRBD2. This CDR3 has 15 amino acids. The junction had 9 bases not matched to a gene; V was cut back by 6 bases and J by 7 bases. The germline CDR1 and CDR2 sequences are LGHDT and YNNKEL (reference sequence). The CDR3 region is CASRPRAGGPNEQFF. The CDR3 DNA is TGTGCCAGCAGGCCCCGAGCGGGAGGGCCGAATGAGCAGTTCTTC.

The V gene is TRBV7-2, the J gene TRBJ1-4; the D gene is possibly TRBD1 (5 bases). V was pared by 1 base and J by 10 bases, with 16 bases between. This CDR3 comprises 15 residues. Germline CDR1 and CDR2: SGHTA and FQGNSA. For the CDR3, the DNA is TGTGCCAGCAGCTTAGGGTGGCAGGGCCAAGGAAAACTGTTTTTT. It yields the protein CASSLGWQGQGKLFF.

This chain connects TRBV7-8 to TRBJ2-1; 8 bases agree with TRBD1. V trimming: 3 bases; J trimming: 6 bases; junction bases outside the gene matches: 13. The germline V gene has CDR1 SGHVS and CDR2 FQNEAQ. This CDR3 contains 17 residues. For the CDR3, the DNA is TGTGCCAGCAGCTTTAGACAGGGGCTCGTTATTGGCAATGAGCAGTTCTTC. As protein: CASSFRQGLVIGNEQFF.

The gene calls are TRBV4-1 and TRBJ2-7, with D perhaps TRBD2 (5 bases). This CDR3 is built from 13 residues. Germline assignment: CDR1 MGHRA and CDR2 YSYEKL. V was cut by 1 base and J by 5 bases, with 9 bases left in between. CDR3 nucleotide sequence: TGCGCCAGCAGCCAAGTATACGGGGACGAGCAGTACTTC. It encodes CASSQVYGDEQYF.

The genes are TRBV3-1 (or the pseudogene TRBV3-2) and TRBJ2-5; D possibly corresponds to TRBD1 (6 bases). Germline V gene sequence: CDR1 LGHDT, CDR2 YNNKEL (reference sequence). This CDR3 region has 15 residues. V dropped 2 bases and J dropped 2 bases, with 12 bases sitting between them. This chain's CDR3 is CASSQWTADQETQYF. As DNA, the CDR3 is TGTGCCAGCAGCCAATGGACAGCGGATCAAGAGACCCAGTACTTC.

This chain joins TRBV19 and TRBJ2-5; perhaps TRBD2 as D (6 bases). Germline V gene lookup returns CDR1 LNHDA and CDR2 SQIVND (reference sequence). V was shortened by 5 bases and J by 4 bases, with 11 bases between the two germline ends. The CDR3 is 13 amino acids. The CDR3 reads CASSSTRGETQYF. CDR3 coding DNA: TGTGCCAGTAGTTCCACGCGGGGAGAGACCCAGTACTTC.

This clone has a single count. The CDR3 region is CASGRGTDTQYF. CDR3 coding DNA: TGTGCCAGCGGTCGCGGGACAGATACGCAGTATTTT. The J gene is TRBJ2-3, the V gene TRBV7-9, with a weak D call TRBD2 (5 bases). Per germline, CDR1 SEHNR and CDR2 FQNEAQ (reference sequence). V dropped 8 bases and J dropped 3 bases, with 9 bases sitting between them. The CDR3 contains 12 residues. Drawing the rest from reference TRBV7-9 and TRBJ2-3, the complete variable domain is DTGVSQNPRHKITKRGQNVTFRCDPISEHNRLYWYRQTLGQGPEFLTYFQNEAQLEKSRLLSDRFSAERPKGSFSTLEIQRTEQGDSAMYLCASGRGTDTQYFGPGTRLTVL.

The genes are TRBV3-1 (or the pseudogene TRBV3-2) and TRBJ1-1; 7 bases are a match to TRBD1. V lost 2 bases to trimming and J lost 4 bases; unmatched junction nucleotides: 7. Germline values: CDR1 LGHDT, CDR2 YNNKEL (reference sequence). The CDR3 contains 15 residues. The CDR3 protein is CASSQRRGLGTEAFF. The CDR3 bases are TGTGCCAGCAGCCAAAGGAGGGGGCTAGGCACTGAAGCTTTCTTT.

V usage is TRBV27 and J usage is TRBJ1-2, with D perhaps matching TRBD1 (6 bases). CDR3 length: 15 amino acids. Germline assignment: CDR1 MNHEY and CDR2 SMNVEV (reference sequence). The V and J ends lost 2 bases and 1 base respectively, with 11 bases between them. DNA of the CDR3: TGTGCCAGCAGTTTAAAAGGACAGAGTAACTATGGCTACACCTTC. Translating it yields CASSLKGQSNYGYTF.

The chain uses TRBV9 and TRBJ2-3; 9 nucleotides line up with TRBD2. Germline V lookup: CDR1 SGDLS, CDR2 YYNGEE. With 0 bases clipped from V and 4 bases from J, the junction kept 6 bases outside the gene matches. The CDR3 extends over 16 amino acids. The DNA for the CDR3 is TGTGCCAGCAGCGTAGCCAGCGGGAGGAGGTCAGATACGCAGTATTTT. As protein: CASSVASGRRSDTQYF.

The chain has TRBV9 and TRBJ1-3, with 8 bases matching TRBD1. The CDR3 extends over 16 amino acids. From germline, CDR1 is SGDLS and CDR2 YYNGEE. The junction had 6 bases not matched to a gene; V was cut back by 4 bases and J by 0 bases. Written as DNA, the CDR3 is TGTGCCAGCAGCCCCCGACAGGGGAGCTCTGGAAACACCATATATTTT. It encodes CASSPRQGSSGNTIYF.

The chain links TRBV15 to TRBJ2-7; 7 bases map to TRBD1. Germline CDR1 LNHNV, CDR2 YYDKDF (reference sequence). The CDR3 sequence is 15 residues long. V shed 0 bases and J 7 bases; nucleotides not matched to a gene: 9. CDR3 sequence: CATSRDPDRVGEQYF. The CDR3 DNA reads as TGTGCCACCAGCAGAGATCCCGACAGGGTAGGGGAGCAGTACTTC.

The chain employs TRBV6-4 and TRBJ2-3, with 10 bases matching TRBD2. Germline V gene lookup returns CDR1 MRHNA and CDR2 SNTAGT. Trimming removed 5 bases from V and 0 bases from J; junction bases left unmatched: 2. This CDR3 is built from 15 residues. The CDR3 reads CASSLGLASTDTQYF. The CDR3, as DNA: TGTGCCAGCAGTCTGGGACTAGCGAGCACAGATACGCAGTATTTT.